This TCR beta chain was obtained from a study of blood T cell repertoires in COVID-19. CDR1 SGHRS and CDR2 YFSETQ come from the germline V gene. The CDR3 runs 14 residues. V was cut by 5 bases and J by 0 bases, with 9 bases left in between. Some clones are missing from TCRdb's copy, which holds only in-frame ones; the method was immunoSEQ multiplex PCR. The sample holds some 340,000 clones, around 87% seen once. The rearrangement links TRBV5-1 to TRBJ1-3, with D hard to call. The sequenced sample consisted of PBMCs or T cells enriched from blood (not recorded which). The sequence was collected from a woman aged 25 to 45 who had recovered from COVID-19. In nucleotides, the CDR3 is TGCGCCAGCAGTGGCACAGCCTCTGGAAACACCATATATTTT. Translating it yields CASSGTASGNTIYF.